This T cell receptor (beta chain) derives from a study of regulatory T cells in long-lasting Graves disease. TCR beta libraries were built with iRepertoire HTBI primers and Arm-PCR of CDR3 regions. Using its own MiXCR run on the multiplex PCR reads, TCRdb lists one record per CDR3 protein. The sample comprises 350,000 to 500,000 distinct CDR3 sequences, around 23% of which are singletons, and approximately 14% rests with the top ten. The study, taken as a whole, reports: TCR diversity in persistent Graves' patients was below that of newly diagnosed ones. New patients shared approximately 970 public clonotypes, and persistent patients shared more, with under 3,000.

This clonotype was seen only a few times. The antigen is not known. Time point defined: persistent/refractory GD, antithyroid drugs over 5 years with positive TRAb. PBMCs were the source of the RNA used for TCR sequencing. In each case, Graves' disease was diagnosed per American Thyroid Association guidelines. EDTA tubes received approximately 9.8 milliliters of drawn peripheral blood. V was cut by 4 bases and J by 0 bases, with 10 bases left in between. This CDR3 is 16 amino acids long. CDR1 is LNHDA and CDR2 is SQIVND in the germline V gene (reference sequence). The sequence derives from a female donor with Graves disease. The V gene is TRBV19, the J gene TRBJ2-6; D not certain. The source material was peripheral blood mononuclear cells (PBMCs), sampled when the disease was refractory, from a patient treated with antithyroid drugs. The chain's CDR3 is CASSSRRVSGANVLTF. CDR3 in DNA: TGTGCCAGTAGTAGCCGTCGTGTCTCTGGGGCCAACGTCCTGACTTTC.